This T cell receptor (beta chain) is drawn from a study of T cell clones after liver transplantation (dated by TCRdb to the late 2010s). The study in broad terms: Samples were obtained from ITN030ST, a randomized trial in which withdrawal of immunosuppression was attempted within 2 years of liver transplantation. Donor-reactive T cell clones were identified using TCRbeta sequencing after a pre-transplant mixed lymphocyte reaction and were then followed in post-transplant blood. Third party-reactive TCRbeta sequences were also identified from pre-transplant MLRs to serve as an antigen-independent comparator for donor-reactive sequences. Of the eight recipients, a few were HCV-positive, while the remaining recipients had been transplanted for non-autoimmune, non-viral indications. Subjects received no induction therapy and standard immunosuppression until randomization at 12-24 months post-transplant. Tolerance was defined as complete withdrawal of immunosuppression for at least one year without a rise in liver enzymes beyond twice the upper limit of normal. Blood samples were collected pre-transplant, then pre-randomization ahead of withdrawal, and finally post-randomization once withdrawal had either been completed or failed. Of the 8 liver transplant recipients making up the studied cohort, 3 were classified as tolerant and 5 as non-tolerant.

The germline V gene encodes CDR1 MDHEN and CDR2 SYDVKM. After removal of 9 bases from V and 8 bases from J, the junction retains 12 bases not matched to a gene. From the cysteine through the phenylalanine, the CDR3 covers 14 amino acids. The CDR3 DNA has 42 bases and is translated from base 1. What this sample's time point label stands for: pre-transplant. Unstimulated PBMCs, after thawing, were stained for CD3, CD4 and CD8 and then FACS-sorted into CD3+CD4+ and CD3+CD8+ populations. All 8 studied subjects were randomized to withdrawal of immunosuppression. The Qiagen DNeasy Blood and Tissue Kit was used for genomic DNA isolation. Frozen genomic DNA underwent high-throughput TCRbeta CDR3 sequencing by immunoSEQ, including PCR amplification, mapping, bias correction and internal controls. Regarding the original processing steps: Productive rearrangements were kept, and unique TCRbeta sequences were defined by CDR3 nucleotide sequence plus V and J gene. For a sequence to be called donor-reactive, it needed a frequency of at least 0.01% and at least 5-fold expansion in CFSE-low cells compared with unstimulated pre-transplant cells. Per-subject minimum frequency thresholds, based on the lowest-template unstimulated sample, ensured at least 90% detection power. Jensen-Shannon divergence between the top 1000 TCRbeta sequences after and before transplant was used to measure repertoire turnover. Two-sided Fisher's exact tests were used to test for changes in the detection of donor-reactive sequences. Drawn from immuneACCESS, this table holds only the in-frame rearrangements with V and J called that TCRdb kept. Clones are partly lost; checked studies trace under half to an unresolved V gene and leave the rest unexplained. V, J and clone size were drawn from that table, and D and trimming were deduced from the DNA. This sample gives 90,000 to 120,000 clones in total; approximately 78% of them show up just once. Together, the top ten hold about 0.89% of the sample.

What the work shows at the level of the full study, not this receptor alone: In most of the 8 subjects, circulating donor-reactive CD4 TCRbeta sequences decreased significantly after transplant, regardless of tolerance or HCV status. When repertoire turnover was accounted for, significantly reduced detection of donor-reactive sequences was found in 7 of 8 subjects for CD4 and in 8 of 8 subjects for CD8. Because allograft tissue specimens were not available, migration of donor-reactive T cells into the graft, rather than deletion, may have occurred. Because of small, heterogeneous patient numbers and non-standardized post-transplant time points, the conclusions were only preliminary. In two subjects, low numbers of available donor cells limited the measurable donor-reactive repertoire. A greater decline was seen for donor-reactive sequences than for third party-reactive sequences, suggesting partial antigen-specific deletion unrelated to withdrawal success.

This clone occurred once. Its target antigen remains unknown. Base qualities were left out, and no much larger clone turns up one base away. The sequencing used CD4+ T cells from blood, collected before liver transplant. The V and J segments used are TRBV28 and TRBJ2-1; 8 bases in between match TRBD2. The sequence was collected from a human donor who received a liver transplant. The CDR3 here reads CASLLGLATDEQFF. The sequence in DNA is TGTGCCAGTCTATTAGGACTAGCCACAGATGAGCAGTTCTTC.